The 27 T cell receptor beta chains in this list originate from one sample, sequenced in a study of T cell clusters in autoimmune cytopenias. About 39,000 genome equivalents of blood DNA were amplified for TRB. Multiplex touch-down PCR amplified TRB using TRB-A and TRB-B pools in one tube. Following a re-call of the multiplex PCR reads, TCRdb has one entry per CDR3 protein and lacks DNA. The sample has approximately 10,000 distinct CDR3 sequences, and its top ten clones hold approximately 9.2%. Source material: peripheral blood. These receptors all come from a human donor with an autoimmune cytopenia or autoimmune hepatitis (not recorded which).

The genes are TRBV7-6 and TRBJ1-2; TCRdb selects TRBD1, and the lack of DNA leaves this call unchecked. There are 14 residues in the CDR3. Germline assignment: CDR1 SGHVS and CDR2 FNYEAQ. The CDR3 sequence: CASSYGGRDYGYTF.

The CDR3: CASRGGQFLDGYTF. The V gene is TRBV28, the J gene TRBJ1-2; TCRdb indicates TRBD1, and absent DNA this call remains unverified. This CDR3 spans 14 amino acids. Germline values: CDR1 MDHEN, CDR2 SYDVKM.

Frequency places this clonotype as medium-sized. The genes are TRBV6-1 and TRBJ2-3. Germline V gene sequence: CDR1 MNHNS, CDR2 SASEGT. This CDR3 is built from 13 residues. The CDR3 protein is CASQNSDSDTQYF.

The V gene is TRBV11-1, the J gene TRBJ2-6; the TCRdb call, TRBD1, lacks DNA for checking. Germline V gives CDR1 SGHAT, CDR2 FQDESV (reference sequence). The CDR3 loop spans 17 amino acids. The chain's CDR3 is CASSLEGVVSGANVLTF. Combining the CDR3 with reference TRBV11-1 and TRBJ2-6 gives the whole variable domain EAEVAQSPRYKITEKSQAVAFWCDPISGHATLYWYRQILGQGPELLVQFQDESVVDDSQLPKDRFSAERLKGVDSTLKIQPAELGDSAMYLCASSLEGVVSGANVLTFGAGSRLTVL.

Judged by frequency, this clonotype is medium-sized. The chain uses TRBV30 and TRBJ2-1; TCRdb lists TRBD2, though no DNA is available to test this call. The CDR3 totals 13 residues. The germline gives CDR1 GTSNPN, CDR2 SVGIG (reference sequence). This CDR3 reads CAWSELVSNEQFF.

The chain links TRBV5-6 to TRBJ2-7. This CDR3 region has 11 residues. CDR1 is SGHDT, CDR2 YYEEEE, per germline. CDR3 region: CASSLARIQYF.

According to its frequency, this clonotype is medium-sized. CDR3: CASSPPSQETQYF. V is TRBV18 and J is TRBJ2-5. CDR1 KGHSH and CDR2 LQKENI come from the germline V gene. This CDR3 spans 13 amino acids.

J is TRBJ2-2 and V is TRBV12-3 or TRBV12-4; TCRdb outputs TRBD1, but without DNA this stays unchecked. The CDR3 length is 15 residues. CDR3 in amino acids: CASSVAGGNTGELFF.

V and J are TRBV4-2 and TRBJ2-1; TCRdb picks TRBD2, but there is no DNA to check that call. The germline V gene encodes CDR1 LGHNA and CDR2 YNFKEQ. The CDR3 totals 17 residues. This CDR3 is CASSQDASGGAYNEQFF.

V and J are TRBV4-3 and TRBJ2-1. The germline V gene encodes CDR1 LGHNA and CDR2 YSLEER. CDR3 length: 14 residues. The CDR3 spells CASSQDAFSNEQFF.

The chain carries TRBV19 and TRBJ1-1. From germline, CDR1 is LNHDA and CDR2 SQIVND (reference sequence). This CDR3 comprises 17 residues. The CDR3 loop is CASSMAVGRGGGTEAFF.

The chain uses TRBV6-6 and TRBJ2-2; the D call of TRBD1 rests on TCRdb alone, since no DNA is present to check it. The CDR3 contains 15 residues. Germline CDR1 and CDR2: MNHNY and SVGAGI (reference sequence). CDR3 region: CASSYGQINTGELFF.

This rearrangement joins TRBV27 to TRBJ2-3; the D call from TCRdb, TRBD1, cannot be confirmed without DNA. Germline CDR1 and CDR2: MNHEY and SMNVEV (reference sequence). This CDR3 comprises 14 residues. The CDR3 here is CASSPGRGEDTQYF.

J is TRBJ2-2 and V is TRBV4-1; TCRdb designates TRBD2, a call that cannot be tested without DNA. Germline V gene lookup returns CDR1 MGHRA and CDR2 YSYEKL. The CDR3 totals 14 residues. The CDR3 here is CVSSQVPRAGELFF.

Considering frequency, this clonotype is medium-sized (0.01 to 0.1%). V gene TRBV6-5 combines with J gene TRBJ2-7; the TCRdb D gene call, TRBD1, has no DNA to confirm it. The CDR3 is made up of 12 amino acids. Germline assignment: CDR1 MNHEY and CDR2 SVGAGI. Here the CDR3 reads CASGQRALEQYF.

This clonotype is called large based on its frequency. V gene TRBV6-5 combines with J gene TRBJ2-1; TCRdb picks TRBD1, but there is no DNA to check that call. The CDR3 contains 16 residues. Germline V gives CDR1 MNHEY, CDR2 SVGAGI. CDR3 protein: CASSTPAYSSYNEQFF.

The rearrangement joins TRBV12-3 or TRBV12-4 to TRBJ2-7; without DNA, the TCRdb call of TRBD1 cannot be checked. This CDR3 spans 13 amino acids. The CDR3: CASQVGQGVEQYF.

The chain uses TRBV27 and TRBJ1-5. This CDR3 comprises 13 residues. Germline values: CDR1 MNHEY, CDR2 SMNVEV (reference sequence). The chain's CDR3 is CASSFRGNQPQHF.

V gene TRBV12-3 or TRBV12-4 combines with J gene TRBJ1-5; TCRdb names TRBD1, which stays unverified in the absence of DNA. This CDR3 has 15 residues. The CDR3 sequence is CASRLGQYSNQPQHF.

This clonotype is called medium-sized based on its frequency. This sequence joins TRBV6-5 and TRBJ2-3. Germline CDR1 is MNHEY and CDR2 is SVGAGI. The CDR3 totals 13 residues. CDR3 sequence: CASTPLSTDTQYF.

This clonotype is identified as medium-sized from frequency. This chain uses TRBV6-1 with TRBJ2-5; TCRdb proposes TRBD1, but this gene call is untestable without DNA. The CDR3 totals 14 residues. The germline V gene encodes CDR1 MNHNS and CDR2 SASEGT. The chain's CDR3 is CASGYADSRETQYF.

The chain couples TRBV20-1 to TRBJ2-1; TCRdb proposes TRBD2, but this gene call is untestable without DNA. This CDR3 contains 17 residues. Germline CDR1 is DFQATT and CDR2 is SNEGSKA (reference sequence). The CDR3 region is CSARGIPAGAGYNEQFF.

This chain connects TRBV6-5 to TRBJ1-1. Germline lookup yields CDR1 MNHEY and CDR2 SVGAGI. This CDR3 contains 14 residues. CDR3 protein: CASSPSYGSVEAFF.

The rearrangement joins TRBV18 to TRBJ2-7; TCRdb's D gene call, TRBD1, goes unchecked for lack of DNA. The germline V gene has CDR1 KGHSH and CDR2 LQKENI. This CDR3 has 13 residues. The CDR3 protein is CASSPQGSYEQYF.

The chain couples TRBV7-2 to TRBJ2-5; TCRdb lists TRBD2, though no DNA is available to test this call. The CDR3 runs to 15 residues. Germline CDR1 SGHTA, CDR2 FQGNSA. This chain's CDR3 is CASSLGRGRVETQYF.

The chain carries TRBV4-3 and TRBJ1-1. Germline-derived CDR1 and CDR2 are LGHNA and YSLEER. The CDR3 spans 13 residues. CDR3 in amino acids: CASSLTWDTEAFF.

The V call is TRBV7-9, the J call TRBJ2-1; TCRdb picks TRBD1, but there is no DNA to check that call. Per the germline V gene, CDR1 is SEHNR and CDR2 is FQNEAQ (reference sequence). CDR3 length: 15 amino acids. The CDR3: CASSSGTDLYNEQFF.